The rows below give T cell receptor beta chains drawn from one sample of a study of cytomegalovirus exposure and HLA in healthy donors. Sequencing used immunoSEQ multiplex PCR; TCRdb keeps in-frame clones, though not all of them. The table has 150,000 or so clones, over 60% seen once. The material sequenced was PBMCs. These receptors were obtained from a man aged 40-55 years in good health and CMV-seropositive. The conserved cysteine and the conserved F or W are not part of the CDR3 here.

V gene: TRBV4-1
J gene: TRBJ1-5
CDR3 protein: ASSQDLPGVQPQH

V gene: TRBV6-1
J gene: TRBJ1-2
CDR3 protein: ATHGGAAANYGYT

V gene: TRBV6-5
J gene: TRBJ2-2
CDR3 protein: AVKGQGSTGELF

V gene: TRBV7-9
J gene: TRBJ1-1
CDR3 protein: ASSLGYRVTEAF

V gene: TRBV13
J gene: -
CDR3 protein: ASSVGQGGEQY

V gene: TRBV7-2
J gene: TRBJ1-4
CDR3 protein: ASSWWGQTNEKLF

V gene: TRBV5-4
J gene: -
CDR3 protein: ASSLPGRRNEQF

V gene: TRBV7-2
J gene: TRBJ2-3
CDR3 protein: ASSSQPTGGGDTQY

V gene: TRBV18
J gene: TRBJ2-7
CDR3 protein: ASRPDSSYEQY

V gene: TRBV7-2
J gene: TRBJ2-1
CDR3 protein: ASKLNSGSNEQF

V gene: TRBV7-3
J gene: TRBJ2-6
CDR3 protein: ASSLQGRASGANVLT

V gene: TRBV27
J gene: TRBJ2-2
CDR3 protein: ASSLALIITGEGTGELF

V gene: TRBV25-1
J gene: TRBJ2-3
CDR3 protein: ASRGPGVDTQY

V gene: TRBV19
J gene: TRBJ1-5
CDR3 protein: ASSIVGSSNQPQH

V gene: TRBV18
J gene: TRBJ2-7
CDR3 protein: ASSEGSYEQY